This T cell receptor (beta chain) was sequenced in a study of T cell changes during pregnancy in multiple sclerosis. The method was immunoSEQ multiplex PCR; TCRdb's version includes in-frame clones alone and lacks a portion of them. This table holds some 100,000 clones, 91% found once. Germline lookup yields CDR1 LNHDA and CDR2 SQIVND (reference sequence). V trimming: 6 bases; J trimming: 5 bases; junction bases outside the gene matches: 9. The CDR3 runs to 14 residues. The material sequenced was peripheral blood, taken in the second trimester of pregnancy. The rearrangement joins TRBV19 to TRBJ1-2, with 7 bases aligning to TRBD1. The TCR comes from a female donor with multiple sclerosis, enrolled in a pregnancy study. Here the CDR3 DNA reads TGTGCCAGTAGGGTTGGAGGGGGCAAGTATGGCTACACCTTC. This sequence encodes CASRVGGGKYGYTF.